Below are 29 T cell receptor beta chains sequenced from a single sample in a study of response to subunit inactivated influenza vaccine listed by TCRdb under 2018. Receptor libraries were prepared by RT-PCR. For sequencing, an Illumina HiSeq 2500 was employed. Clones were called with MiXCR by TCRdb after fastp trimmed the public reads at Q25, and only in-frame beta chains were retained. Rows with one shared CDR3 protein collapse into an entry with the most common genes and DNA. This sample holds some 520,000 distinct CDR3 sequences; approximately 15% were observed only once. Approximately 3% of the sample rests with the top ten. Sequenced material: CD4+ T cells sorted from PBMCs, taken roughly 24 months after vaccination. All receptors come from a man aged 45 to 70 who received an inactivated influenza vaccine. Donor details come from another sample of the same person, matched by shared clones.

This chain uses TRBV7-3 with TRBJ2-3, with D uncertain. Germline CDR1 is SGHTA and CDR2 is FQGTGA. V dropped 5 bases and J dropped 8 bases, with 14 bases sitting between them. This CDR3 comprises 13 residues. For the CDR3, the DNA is TGTGCCAGCAGCCCCCCATGGGTATCTACGCAGTATTTT. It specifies CASSPPWVSTQYF.

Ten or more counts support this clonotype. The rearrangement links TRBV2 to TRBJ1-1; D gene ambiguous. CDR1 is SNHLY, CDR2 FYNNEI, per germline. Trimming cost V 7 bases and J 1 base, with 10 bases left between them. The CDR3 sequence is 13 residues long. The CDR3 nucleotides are TGTGCCAGCAATGGCCAGCCGAACACTGAAGCTTTCTTT. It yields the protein CASNGQPNTEAFF.

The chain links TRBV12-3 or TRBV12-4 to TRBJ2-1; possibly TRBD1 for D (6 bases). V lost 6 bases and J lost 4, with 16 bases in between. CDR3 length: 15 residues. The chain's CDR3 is CASSSLGTNYNEQFF. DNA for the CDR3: TGTGCCAGCAGCTCCCTCGGGACAAATTACAATGAGCAGTTCTTC.

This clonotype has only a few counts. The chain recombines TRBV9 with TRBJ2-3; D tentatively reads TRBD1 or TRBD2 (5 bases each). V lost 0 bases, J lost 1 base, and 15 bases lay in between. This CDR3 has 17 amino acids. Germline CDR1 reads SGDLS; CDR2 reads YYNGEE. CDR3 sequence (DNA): TGTGCCAGCAGCGTAGTAGGGACCTCCAGGGGCACAGATACGCAGTATTTT. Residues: CASSVVGTSRGTDTQYF.

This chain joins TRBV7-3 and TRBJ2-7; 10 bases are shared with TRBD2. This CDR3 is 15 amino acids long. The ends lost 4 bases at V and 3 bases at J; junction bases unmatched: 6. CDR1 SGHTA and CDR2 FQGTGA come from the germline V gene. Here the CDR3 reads CASSSRTSGNYEQYF. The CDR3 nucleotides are TGTGCCAGCAGCTCCCGGACTAGCGGAAACTACGAGCAGTACTTC. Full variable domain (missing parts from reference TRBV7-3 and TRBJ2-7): GAGVSQTPSNKVTEKGKYVELRCDPISGHTALYWYRQSLGQGPEFLIYFQGTGAADDSGLPNDRFFAVRPEGSVSTLKIQRTERGDSAVYLCASSSRTSGNYEQYFGPGTRLTVT.

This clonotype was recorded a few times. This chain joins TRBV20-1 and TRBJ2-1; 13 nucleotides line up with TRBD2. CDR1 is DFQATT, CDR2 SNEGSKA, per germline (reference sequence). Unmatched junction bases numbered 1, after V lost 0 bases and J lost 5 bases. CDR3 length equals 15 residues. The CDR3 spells CSAREGTSGNNEQFF. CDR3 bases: TGCAGTGCTAGAGAAGGGACTAGCGGGAACAATGAGCAGTTCTTC.

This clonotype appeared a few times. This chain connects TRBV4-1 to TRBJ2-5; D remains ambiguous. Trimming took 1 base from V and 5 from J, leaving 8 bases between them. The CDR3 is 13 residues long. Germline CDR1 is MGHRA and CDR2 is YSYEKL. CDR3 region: CASSQARVETQYF. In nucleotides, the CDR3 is TGCGCCAGCAGCCAAGCTAGAGTGGAGACCCAGTACTTC.

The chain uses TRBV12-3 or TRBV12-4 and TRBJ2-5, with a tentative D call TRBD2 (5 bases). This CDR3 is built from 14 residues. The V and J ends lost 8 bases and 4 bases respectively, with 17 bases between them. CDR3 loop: CASLRDGEIETQYF. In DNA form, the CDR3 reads TGTGCCAGCCTCCGGGATGGGGAGATAGAGACCCAGTACTTC.

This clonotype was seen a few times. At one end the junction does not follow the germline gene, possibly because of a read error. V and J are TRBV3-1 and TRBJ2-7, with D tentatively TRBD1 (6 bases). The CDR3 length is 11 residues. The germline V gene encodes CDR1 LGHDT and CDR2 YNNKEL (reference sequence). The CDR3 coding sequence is TGTGCCAGCAGCCAATGGACAGCTTTCGACTTC. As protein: CASSQWTAFDF.

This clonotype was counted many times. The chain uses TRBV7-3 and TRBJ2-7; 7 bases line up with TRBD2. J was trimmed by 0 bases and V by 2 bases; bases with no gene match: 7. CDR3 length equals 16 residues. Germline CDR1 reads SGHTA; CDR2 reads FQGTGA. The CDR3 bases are TGTGCCAGCAGCTTATCTGGCGGGAGATCCTCCTACGAGCAGTACTTC. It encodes CASSLSGGRSSYEQYF.

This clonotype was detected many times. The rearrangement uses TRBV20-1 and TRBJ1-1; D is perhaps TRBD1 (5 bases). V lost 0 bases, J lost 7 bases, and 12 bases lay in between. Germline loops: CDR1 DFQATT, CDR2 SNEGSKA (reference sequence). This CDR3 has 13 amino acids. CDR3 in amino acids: CSARDSRVGEAFF. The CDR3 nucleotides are TGCAGTGCTAGAGATAGCAGGGTCGGTGAAGCTTTCTTT.

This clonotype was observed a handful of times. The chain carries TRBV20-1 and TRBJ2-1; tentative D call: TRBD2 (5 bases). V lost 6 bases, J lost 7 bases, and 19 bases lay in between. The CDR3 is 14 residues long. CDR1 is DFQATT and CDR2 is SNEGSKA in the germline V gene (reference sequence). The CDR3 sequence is CSAPTSSFGNEQFF. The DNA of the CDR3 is TGCAGTGCGCCCACTAGTTCCTTCGGGAATGAGCAGTTCTTC.

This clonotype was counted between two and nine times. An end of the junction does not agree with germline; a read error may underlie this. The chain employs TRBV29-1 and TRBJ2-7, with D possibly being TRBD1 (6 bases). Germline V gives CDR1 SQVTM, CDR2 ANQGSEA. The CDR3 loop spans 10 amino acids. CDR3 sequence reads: CSVADSILQF. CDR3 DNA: TGCAGCGTTGCGGACAGTATCCTACAATTC.

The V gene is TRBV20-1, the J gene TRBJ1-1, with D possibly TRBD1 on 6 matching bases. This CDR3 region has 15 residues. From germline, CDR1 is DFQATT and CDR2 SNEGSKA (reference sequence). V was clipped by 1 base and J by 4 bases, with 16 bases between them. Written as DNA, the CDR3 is TGCAGTGCTAGAGTCATTCGGTTAGGGGGCACTGAAGCTTTCTTT. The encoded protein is CSARVIRLGGTEAFF.

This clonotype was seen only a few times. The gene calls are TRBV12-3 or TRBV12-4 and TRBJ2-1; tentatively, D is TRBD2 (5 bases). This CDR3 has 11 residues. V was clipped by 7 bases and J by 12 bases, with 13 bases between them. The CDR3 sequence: CASNLAGGQFF. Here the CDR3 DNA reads TGTGCCAGCAATCTTGCTGGAGGGCAGTTCTTC.

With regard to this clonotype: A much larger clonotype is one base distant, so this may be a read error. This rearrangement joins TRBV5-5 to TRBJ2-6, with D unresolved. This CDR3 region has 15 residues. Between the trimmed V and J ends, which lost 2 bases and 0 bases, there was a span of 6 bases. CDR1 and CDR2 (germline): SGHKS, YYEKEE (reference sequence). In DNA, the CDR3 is TGTGCCAGCAGCTTACAGAGCTCTGGGGCCAACGTCCTGACTTTC. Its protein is CASSLQSSGANVLTF.

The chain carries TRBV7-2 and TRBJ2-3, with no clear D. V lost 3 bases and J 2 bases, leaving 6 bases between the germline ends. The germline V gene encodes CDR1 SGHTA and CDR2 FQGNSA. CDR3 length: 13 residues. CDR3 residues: CASSFRPTDTQYF. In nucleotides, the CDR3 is TGTGCCAGCAGCTTTAGGCCCACAGATACGCAGTATTTT.

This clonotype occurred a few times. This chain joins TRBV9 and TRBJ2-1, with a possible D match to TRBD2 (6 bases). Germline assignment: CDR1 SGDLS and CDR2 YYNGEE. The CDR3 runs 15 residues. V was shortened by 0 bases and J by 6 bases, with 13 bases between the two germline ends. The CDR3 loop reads CASSVGLEGGNEQFF. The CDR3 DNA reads TGTGCCAGCAGCGTAGGGCTAGAGGGAGGCAATGAGCAGTTCTTC.

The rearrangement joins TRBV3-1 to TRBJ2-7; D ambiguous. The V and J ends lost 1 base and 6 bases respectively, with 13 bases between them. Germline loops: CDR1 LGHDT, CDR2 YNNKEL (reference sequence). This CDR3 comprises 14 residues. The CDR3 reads CASSQVSASSEQYF. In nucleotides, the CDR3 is TGTGCCAGCAGCCAAGTGAGCGCTTCTAGCGAGCAGTACTTC.

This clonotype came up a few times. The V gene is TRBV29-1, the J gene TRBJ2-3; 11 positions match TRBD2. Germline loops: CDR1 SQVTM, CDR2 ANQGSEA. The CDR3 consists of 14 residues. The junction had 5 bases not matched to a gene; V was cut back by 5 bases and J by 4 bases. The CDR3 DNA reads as TGCAGCGTTTCCACTAGCGGGGGATCAGATACGCAGTATTTT. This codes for CSVSTSGGSDTQYF.

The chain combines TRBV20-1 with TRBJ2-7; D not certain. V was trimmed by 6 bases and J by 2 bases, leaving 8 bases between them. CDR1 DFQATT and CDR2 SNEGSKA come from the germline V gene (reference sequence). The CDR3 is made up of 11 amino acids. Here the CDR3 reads CSASDPYEQYF. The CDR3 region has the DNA TGCAGTGCCTCAGATCCCTACGAGCAGTACTTC.

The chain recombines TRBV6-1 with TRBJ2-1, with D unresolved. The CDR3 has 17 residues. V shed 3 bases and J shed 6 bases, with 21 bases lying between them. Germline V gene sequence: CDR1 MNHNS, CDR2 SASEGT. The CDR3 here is CASSDRWVVSSSNEQFF. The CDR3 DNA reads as TGTGCCAGCAGTGATCGGTGGGTTGTGTCGAGCTCCAATGAGCAGTTCTTC.

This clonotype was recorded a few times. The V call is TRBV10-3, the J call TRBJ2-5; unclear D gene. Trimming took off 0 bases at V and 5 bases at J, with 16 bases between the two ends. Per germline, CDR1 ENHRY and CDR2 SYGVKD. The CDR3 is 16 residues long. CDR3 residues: CAISESDALKGETQYF. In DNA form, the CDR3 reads TGTGCCATCAGTGAGTCGGACGCCTTGAAAGGGGAGACCCAGTACTTC.

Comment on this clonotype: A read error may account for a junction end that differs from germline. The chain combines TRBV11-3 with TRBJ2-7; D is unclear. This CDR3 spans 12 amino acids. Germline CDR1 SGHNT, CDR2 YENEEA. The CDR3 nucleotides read TGTGCCAGCAGCTCACATGCATCCGAGCAGTATTTC. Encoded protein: CASSSHASEQYF.

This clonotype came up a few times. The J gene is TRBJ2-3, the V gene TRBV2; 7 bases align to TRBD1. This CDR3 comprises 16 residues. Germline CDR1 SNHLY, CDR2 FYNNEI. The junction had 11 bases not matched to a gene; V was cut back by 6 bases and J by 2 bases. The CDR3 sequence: CASSLEGTVPTDTQYF. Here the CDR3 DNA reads TGTGCCAGCAGCCTGGAAGGGACAGTCCCCACAGATACGCAGTATTTT.

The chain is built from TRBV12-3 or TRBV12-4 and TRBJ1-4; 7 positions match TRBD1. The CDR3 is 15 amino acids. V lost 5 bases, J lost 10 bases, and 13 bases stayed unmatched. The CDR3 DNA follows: TGTGCCAGCAGTATTACGGAAACTGCAGGGGGAAAACTGTTTTTT. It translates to CASSITETAGGKLFF.

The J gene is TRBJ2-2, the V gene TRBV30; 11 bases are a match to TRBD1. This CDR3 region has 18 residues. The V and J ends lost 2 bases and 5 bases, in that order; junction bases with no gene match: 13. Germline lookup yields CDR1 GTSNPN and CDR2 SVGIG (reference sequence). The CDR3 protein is CAWSFPRTGGVGTGELFF. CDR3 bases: TGTGCCTGGAGTTTCCCCCGGACAGGGGGCGTCGGGACCGGGGAGCTGTTTTTT.

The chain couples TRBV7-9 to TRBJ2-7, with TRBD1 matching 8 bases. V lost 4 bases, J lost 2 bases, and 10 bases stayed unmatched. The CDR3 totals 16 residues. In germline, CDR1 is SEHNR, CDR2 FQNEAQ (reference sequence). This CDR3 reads CASSSSRDRLTYEQYF. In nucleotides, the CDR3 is TGTGCCAGCAGCTCCTCCAGGGACAGGCTGACCTACGAGCAGTACTTC.

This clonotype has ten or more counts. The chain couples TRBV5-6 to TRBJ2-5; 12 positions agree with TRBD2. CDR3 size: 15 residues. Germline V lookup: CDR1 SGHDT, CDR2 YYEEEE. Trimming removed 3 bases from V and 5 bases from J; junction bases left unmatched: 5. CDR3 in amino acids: CASSYLGLAGETQYF. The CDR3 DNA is TGTGCCAGCAGCTACCTGGGACTAGCGGGTGAGACCCAGTACTTC.